The TCR beta chain under discussion was sequenced for a study of monozygotic twins with inflammatory bowel disease. Findings of the study overall: IBD patients, compared with healthy twins, shared fewer clonotypes with others (especially with disease activity). IBD patients had lower TCRbeta diversity (inverse Simpson) than healthy co-twins.

Eight separate reactions per sample yielded the cDNA. TCRdb reprocessed the 5' RACE reads and keeps a single row for each CDR3 protein, giving no DNA. Its listing shows 400,000 or so distinct CDR3 sequences. CDR3 length equals 13 residues. Germline V gives CDR1 LGHDT, CDR2 YNNKEL (reference sequence). On this clonotype itself: Antigen unknown.

The sequenced sample was blood. V gene TRBV3-1 combines with J gene TRBJ1-4. The sequence came from a human donor with ulcerative colitis or Crohn's disease, or a healthy co-twin of an affected twin (not recorded which). This CDR3 is CASSQRGTEKLFF.